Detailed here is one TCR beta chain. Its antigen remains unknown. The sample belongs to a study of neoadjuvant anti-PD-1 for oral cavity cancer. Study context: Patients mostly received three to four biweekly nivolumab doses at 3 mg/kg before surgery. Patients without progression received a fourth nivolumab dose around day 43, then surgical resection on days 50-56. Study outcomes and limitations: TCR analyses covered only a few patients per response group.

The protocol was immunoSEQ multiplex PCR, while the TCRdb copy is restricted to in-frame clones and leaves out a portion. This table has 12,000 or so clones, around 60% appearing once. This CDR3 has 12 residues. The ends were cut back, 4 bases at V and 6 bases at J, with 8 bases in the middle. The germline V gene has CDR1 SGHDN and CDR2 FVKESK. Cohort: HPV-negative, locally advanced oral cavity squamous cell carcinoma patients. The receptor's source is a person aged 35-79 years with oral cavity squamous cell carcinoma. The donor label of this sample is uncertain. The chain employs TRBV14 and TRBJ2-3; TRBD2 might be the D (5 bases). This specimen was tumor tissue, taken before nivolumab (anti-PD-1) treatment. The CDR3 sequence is CASSPGFDTQYF. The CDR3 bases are TGTGCCAGCAGCCCGGGATTTGATACGCAGTATTTT.